One sample yielded the 12 T cell receptor beta chains listed below, sequenced in a study of cytomegalovirus exposure and HLA in healthy donors. Primers for the PCR totalled 60 Vbeta and 13 Jbeta. Generated by immunoSEQ multiplex PCR, the TCRdb table keeps only in-frame clones and is missing some. This sample has about 92,000 clones; 60% to 80% occur once, and the top ten carry 6.5% to 8%. Source material: PBMCs. The receptors originated from a man between 50 and 59 years old in good health and CMV-seropositive.

The chain has TRBV28 and TRBJ2-3; 10 bases fit TRBD2. Trimming cost V 3 bases and J 5 bases; bases outside gene matches: 11. Germline CDR1 is MDHEN and CDR2 is SYDVKM. The length of the CDR3 is 17 residues. This chain's CDR3 is CASSFRLAGRAGDTQYF. The CDR3 region has the DNA TGTGCCAGCAGTTTTCGACTAGCGGGCCGGGCCGGAGATACGCAGTATTTT.

The J gene is TRBJ1-1, the V gene TRBV5-1; tentatively, D is TRBD1 (6 bases). The CDR3 covers 14 residues. V was pared by 3 bases and J by 1 base, with 10 bases between. Germline V CDR1 and CDR2: SGHRS, YFSETQ. For the CDR3, the DNA is TGCGCCAGCAGCTCCGGGACACCGAACACTGAAGCTTTCTTT. Amino acid sequence: CASSSGTPNTEAFF.

The chain links TRBV15 to TRBJ2-5; TRBD2 aligns across 12 bases. Germline V gives CDR1 LNHNV, CDR2 YYDKDF (reference sequence). The CDR3 covers 20 residues. The junction had 18 bases not matched to a gene; V was cut back by 5 bases and J by 2 bases. The CDR3 is CATSGGYRASGGVEQETQYF. In DNA form, the CDR3 reads TGTGCCACCAGCGGGGGTTATAGGGCTAGCGGGGGGGTAGAGCAAGAGACCCAGTACTTC.

The gene calls are TRBV30 and TRBJ2-5; possibly TRBD2 for D (5 bases). The J call may be in error: the DNA end matches TRBJ2-7 better. This CDR3 contains 13 residues. Germline V lookup: CDR1 GTSNPN, CDR2 SVGIG (reference sequence). CDR3 sequence: CAWNRGLTYEQYF. The CDR3 DNA reads as TGTGCCTGGAATCGTGGACTGACCTACGAGCAGTACTTC.

V and J are TRBV11-3 and TRBJ2-5; D ambiguous. CDR1 and CDR2 (germline): SGHNT, YENEEA. The V end lost 0 bases, the J end lost 2 bases, and 10 bases lay between the germline ends. There are 15 residues in the CDR3. CDR3 bases: TGTGCCAGCAGCTTAGATACCGGTAATCAAGAGACCCAGTACTTC. This sequence encodes CASSLDTGNQETQYF.

The J gene is TRBJ2-1, the V gene TRBV13, with no clear D. Per the germline V gene, CDR1 is PRHDT and CDR2 is FYEKMQ (reference sequence). V was pared by 5 bases and J by 4 bases, with 9 bases between. The CDR3 contains 13 residues. The CDR3 loop is CASSPRSYNEQFF. The CDR3 DNA reads TGTGCCAGCAGCCCCCGGAGTTACAATGAGCAGTTCTTC.

This chain joins TRBV5-1 and TRBJ1-1; D is ambiguous. The CDR3 covers 15 residues. V shed 4 bases and J shed 4 bases, with 17 bases lying between them. Germline V gene data show CDR1 as SGHRS and CDR2 as YFSETQ. The CDR3 spells CASSGSLALGTEAFF. Here the CDR3 DNA reads TGCGCCAGCAGCGGGAGCCTGGCGCTCGGCACTGAAGCTTTCTTT.

This chain's CDR3 is CASSISGSNFQETQYF. The CDR3 DNA reads as TGTGCCAGCAGCATTAGCGGCTCCAACTTCCAAGAGACCCAGTACTTC. The chain combines TRBV9 with TRBJ2-5; tentative D call: TRBD2 (6 bases). CDR3 size: 16 residues. Germline values: CDR1 SGDLS, CDR2 YYNGEE. V was clipped by 4 bases and J by 1 base, with 17 bases between them.

This chain connects TRBV5-8 to TRBJ2-5; 11 nucleotides match TRBD2. Trimming removed 10 bases from V and 1 base from J; junction bases left unmatched: 9. The CDR3 contains 15 residues. Per the germline V gene, CDR1 is SGHTS and CDR2 is YDEGEE. CDR3 in amino acids: CAGSLLAGVQETQYF. The CDR3 DNA follows: TGTGCCGGGTCACTACTAGCGGGGGTCCAAGAGACCCAGTACTTC.

This clone was seen a handful of times. This chain uses TRBV10-3 with TRBJ1-1, with D perhaps matching TRBD1 (5 bases). The CDR3 extends over 15 amino acids. V lost 10 bases to trimming and J lost 4 bases, with 22 bases between them. CDR1 ENHRY and CDR2 SYGVKD come from the germline V gene. The CDR3 protein is CASRASGIGSTEAFF. Here the CDR3 DNA reads TGTGCCAGCCGTGCTTCAGGGATCGGGAGCACTGAAGCTTTCTTT.

This clone occurred a few times. This chain uses TRBV6-6 with TRBJ1-1; a weak D match, TRBD1 (6 bases). The CDR3 has 14 residues. Germline values: CDR1 MNHNY, CDR2 SVGAGI (reference sequence). Trimming left V 6 bases short and J 1 base short, with 12 bases between. CDR3 bases: TGTGCCAGCAGGCAGGGGCCGGGGAACACTGAAGCTTTCTTT. It codes for CASRQGPGNTEAFF.

V and J are TRBV6-1 and TRBJ1-6, with 8 bases lining up with TRBD1. The CDR3 consists of 16 residues. Germline assignment: CDR1 MNHNS and CDR2 SASEGT. The J segment lost 10 bases and the V segment lost 4 bases, leaving 12 bases of the junction unmatched. The CDR3 is CASSVTVGQGGSPLHF. CDR3 bases: TGTGCCAGCAGTGTAACCGTTGGACAGGGTGGATCACCCCTCCACTTT.